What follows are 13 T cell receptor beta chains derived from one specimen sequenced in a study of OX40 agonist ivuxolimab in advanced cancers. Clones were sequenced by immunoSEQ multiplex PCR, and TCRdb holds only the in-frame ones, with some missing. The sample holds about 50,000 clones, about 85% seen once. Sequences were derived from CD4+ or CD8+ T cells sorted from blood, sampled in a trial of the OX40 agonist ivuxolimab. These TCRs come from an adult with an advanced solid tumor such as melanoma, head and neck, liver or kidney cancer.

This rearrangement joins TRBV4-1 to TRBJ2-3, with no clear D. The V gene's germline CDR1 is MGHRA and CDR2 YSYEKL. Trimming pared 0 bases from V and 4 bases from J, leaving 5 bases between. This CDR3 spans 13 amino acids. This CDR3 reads CASSQESPDTQYF. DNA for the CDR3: TGCGCCAGCAGCCAAGAATCCCCAGATACGCAGTATTTT.

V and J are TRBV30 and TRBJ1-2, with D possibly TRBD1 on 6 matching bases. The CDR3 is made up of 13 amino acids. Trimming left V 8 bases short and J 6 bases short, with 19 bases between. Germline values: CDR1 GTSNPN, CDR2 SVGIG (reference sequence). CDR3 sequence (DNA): TGTGCCCTAGAGGGGGGCGGGGCGGATGGCTACACCTTC. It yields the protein CALEGGGADGYTF.

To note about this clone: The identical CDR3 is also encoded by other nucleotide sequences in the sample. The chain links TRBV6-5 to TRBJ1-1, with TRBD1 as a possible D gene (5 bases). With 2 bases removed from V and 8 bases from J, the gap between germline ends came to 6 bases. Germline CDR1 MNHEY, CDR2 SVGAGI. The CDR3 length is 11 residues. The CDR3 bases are TGTGCCAGCAGTTACGGGGCCGAAGCTTTCTTT. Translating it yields CASSYGAEAFF.

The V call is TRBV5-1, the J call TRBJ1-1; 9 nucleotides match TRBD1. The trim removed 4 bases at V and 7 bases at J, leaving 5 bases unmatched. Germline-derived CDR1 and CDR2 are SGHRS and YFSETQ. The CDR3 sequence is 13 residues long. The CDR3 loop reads CASSPGTGIEAFF. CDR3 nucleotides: TGCGCCAGCAGCCCTGGGACAGGGATTGAAGCTTTCTTT.

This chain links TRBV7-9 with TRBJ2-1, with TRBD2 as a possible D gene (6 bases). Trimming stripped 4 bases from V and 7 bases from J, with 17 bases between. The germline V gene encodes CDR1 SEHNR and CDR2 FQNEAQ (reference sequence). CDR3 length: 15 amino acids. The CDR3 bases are TGTGCCAGCAGCTCGGACTATCCACCGAGGAATGAGCAGTTCTTC. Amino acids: CASSSDYPPRNEQFF.

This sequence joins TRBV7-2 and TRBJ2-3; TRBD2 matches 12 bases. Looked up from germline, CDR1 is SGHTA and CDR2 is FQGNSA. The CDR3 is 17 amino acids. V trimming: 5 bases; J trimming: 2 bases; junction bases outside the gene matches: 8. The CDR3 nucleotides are TGTGCCAGCAGCACTCGGACTAGCGGGAAGGACACAGATACGCAGTATTTT. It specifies CASSTRTSGKDTDTQYF.

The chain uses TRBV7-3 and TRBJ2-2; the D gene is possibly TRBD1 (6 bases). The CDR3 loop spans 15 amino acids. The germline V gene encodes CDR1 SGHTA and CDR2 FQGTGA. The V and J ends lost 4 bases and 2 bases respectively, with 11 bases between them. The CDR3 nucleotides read TGTGCCAGCAGCTCAGGGACACTCAACACCGGGGAGCTGTTTTTT. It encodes CASSSGTLNTGELFF.

CDR3 protein: CAWSSGDGTDTQYF. The CDR3 bases are TGTGCCTGGAGTTCAGGGGATGGCACAGATACGCAGTATTTT. The rearrangement uses TRBV30 and TRBJ2-3; a weak D match, TRBD1 (6 bases). Germline assignment: CDR1 GTSNPN and CDR2 SVGIG (reference sequence). The CDR3 covers 14 residues. Trimming cost V 2 bases and J 1 base, with 10 bases left between them. Filled out from reference TRBV30 and TRBJ2-3, the complete variable domain reads SQTIHQWPATLVQPVGSPLSLECTVEGTSNPNLYWYRQAAGRGLQLLFYSVGIGQISSEVPQNLSASRPQDRQFILSSKKLLLSDSGFYLCAWSSGDGTDTQYFGPGTRLTVL.

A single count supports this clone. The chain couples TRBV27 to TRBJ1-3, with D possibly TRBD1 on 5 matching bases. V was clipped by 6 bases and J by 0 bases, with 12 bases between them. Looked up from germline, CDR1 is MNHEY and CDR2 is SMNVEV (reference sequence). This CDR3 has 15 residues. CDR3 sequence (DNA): TGTGCCAGCAGGCCGGGGGGAAGCTCTGGAAACACCATATATTTT. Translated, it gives CASRPGGSSGNTIYF.

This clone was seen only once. The CDR3 here is CASSFTADPYNEQFF. In DNA, the CDR3 is TGTGCCAGCAGCTTCACAGCGGACCCTTACAATGAGCAGTTCTTC. The V and J genes are TRBV7-2 and TRBJ2-1; tentatively, D is TRBD2 (5 bases). The germline gives CDR1 SGHTA, CDR2 FQGNSA. Trimming removed 3 bases from V and 4 bases from J, with 13 bases in between. CDR3 length: 15 residues.

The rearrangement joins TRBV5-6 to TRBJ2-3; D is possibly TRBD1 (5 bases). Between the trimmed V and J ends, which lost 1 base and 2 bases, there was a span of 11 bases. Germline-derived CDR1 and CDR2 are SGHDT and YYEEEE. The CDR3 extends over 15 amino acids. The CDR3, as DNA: TGTGCCAGCAGCTTGCTGGGCAGGGACACAGATACGCAGTATTTT. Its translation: CASSLLGRDTDTQYF.

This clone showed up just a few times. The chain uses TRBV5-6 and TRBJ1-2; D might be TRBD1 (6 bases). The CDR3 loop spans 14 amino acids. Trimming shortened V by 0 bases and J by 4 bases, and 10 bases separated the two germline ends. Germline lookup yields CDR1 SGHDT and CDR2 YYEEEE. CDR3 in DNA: TGTGCCAGCAGCTTGGGGGACATTTTCTATGGCTACACCTTC. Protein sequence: CASSLGDIFYGYTF.

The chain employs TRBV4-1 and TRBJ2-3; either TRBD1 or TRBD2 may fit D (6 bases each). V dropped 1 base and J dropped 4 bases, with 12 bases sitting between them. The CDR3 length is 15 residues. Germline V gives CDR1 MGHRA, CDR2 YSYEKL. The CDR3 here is CASSQVRGESDTQYF. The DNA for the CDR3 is TGCGCCAGCAGCCAAGTTAGGGGGGAATCAGATACGCAGTATTTT.